These T cell receptor beta chains were read from a single sample in a study of T cell repertoires in cytomegalovirus infection. MiXCR was run by TCRdb on the reads, yielding one entry per CDR3 protein. The sample has approximately 500,000 distinct CDR3 sequences; approximately 16% are singletons. Source material: CD8+ T cells from PBMCs. Every receptor here comes from a human donor in good health (CMV status not recorded). Some clones in this sample may be carry-over from other donors' samples. CDR3s leave out the opening cysteine and the closing phenylalanine or tryptophan. A D gene is named only where the DNA matches it firmly.

V: TRBV19; J: TRBJ1-1; D: NA; CDR3: ASRGYGRMNTEAF
V: TRBV5-6; J: TRBJ2-3; D: NA; CDR3: ASSLDGGQPYTDTQY
V: TRBV5-6; J: TRBJ2-7; D: NA; CDR3: ASSYMTDGSYEQY
V: TRBV7-9; J: TRBJ2-5; D: TRBD1; CDR3: ASSPPPGQYQETQY
V: TRBV5-1; J: TRBJ2-7; D: TRBD2; CDR3: ASSLAASGTSVYEQY
V: TRBV27; J: TRBJ2-1; D: NA; CDR3: ASSLRDSINEQF
V: TRBV5-4; J: TRBJ2-3; D: NA; CDR3: ASSTGVGDTQY
V: TRBV3-1; J: TRBJ2-5; D: NA; CDR3: ASSQLTSPDQETQY
V: TRBV5-1; J: TRBJ2-1; D: TRBD2; CDR3: ASSLPAGGRDEQF
V: TRBV20-1; J: TRBJ2-5; D: NA; CDR3: SAQFSSRGLGTQY
V: TRBV7-3; J: TRBJ1-1; D: NA; CDR3: ANSFGTEAF
V: TRBV7-6; J: TRBJ1-3; D: NA; CDR3: ASSWGSSGNTIY
V: TRBV5-1; J: TRBJ2-3; D: NA; CDR3: ASRTGSGDTQY
V: TRBV7-6; J: TRBJ2-2; D: NA; CDR3: ASSFGYTGGTGELF
V: TRBV20-1; J: TRBJ2-5; D: TRBD2; CDR3: SASLLGGPGLESETQY
V: TRBV12-3/TRBV12-4; J: TRBJ1-1; D: NA; CDR3: ASRHPAGQAF
V: TRBV27; J: TRBJ1-2; D: NA; CDR3: ASSSPTGFPNYGYT
V: TRBV12-3/TRBV12-4; J: TRBJ2-7; D: TRBD2; CDR3: ASSFTTSAEQY
V: TRBV2; J: TRBJ2-5; D: TRBD2; CDR3: ASGAGVNKETQY
V: TRBV9; J: TRBJ1-2; D: TRBD1; CDR3: ASSVEGGAGYT
V: TRBV11-2; J: TRBJ2-7; D: NA; CDR3: ASRLSSDGFSYEQY
V: TRBV19; J: TRBJ1-1; D: TRBD1; CDR3: ASIPRGRGTEAF
V: TRBV7-9; J: TRBJ1-1; D: NA; CDR3: ASSLRREAF
V: TRBV19; J: TRBJ2-1; D: TRBD1; CDR3: ASSIDLTGAKGNDEQF
V: TRBV6-2/TRBV6-3; J: TRBJ1-1; D: NA; CDR3: ASSYSAANTEAF
V: TRBV12-3/TRBV12-4; J: TRBJ2-3; D: TRBD1; CDR3: ASSLDRETDTQY
V: TRBV6-5; J: TRBJ1-6; D: NA; CDR3: ASSYGGINSPLH
V: TRBV29-1; J: TRBJ1-1; D: TRBD1; CDR3: SVEPRDRGLGTEAF
V: TRBV5-1; J: TRBJ2-7; D: TRBD1; CDR3: ASSGTGDTRGSYEQY
V: TRBV6-4; J: TRBJ2-3; D: NA; CDR3: ASSDSRWERSDTQY
V: TRBV7-6; J: TRBJ1-1; D: NA; CDR3: ASSSGGRNTEAF
V: TRBV12-3/TRBV12-4; J: TRBJ2-4; D: NA; CDR3: ASAQGGGRVNIQY
V: TRBV6-5; J: TRBJ1-5; D: NA; CDR3: ASSYSTRGDQPQH
V: TRBV6-6; J: TRBJ2-3; D: NA; CDR3: ASSCPRTDCTDTQY
V: TRBV7-9; J: TRBJ1-4; D: NA; CDR3: ASSLNRDANEKLF
V: TRBV6-6; J: TRBJ2-3; D: TRBD2; CDR3: ASSYPISGGTDTQY
V: TRBV27; J: TRBJ2-1; D: NA; CDR3: ASSLNRNEQF
V: TRBV29-1; J: TRBJ2-7; D: NA; CDR3: SVEEAKGAVGREQY
V: TRBV28; J: TRBJ2-1; D: TRBD2; CDR3: ASLLAGTYNEQF
V: TRBV25-1; J: TRBJ1-1; D: NA; CDR3: ASSAQFSTEAF
V: TRBV20-1; J: TRBJ2-5; D: NA; CDR3: SARQTGVIGRETQY
V: TRBV4-1; J: TRBJ1-5; D: TRBD1; CDR3: ASSQNRGLQPQH
V: TRBV6-2/TRBV6-3; J: TRBJ1-1; D: NA; CDR3: ASSSGPKAF
V: TRBV19; J: TRBJ2-7; D: NA; CDR3: ASSIEAGFYEQY
V: TRBV5-4; J: TRBJ2-7; D: NA; CDR3: ASSLAGVLRDEQY